This T cell receptor beta chain appears in the sequencing data of a study of CD4 T cells in relation to SARS-CoV-2 and coronaviruses. Across the whole study: TCR beta CDR3s were sequenced after approximately ten-day antigen culture of PBMCs.

Study observations and caveats: Roughly 65% of donors had memory CD4+ clonotypes crossrecognizing SARS-CoV-2 and common cold coronavirus spike. This crossreactivity analysis covered spike protein alone, no other viral proteins.

The unexposed donors gave CD4+ T cells in about 2011-2018, prior to COVID-19. CD4+ T cells were isolated from the cells after around 11 days of culture. Approximately 2 million PBMCs per well were cultured with approximately 10 IU/ml IL-2. Germline trimming cut 3 bases from V and 0 bases from J; bases unmatched to any gene: 10. Germline V lookup: CDR1 SNHLY, CDR2 FYNNEI. The CDR3 length is 18 residues. About this clone: Its antigen is currently unknown.

Profiled with immunoSEQ multiplex PCR; TCRdb holds only in-frame clones, not every one. The table lists more than 25,000 clones, over 60% of them singletons, with 20% to 25% in the top ten. Sequenced input: CD4+ T cells from PBMCs, cultured in vitro. V gene TRBV2 combines with J gene TRBJ2-1; the match to TRBD2 covers 8 bases. The receptor comes from a human donor in good health. The CDR3 loop is CASSERFLAGSSYNEQFF. The CDR3 DNA reads TGTGCCAGCAGTGAGAGGTTTTTAGCGGGGAGCTCCTACAATGAGCAGTTCTTC. Supplemented by reference TRBV2 and TRBJ2-1, the full variable domain reads EPEVTQTPSHQVTQMGQEVILRCVPISNHLYFYWYRQILGQKVEFLVSFYNNEISEKSEIFDDQFSVERPDGSNFTLKIRSTKLEDSAMYFCASSERFLAGSSYNEQFFGPGTRLTVL.